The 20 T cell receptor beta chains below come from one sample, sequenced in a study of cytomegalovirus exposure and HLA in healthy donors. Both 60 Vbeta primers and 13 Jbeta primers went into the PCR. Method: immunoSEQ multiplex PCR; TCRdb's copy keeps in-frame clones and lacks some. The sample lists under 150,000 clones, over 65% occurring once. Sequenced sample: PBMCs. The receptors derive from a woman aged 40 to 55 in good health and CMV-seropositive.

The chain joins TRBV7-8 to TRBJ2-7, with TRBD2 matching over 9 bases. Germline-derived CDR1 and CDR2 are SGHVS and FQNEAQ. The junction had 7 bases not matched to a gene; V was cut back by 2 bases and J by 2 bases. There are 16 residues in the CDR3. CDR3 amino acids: CASSLMSGGLPYEQYF. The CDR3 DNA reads TGTGCCAGCAGCTTAATGAGCGGGGGGTTGCCCTACGAGCAGTACTTC.

In DNA, the CDR3 is TGTGCCAGCAGCCACCTAGGGACAGTCTATAATTCACCCCTCCACTTT. Protein product: CASSHLGTVYNSPLHF. The V and J genes are TRBV14 and TRBJ1-6; 7 bases fit TRBD1. The CDR3 is 16 amino acids. Germline CDR1 SGHDN, CDR2 FVKESK. Unmatched junction bases numbered 5, after V lost 3 bases and J lost 3 bases.

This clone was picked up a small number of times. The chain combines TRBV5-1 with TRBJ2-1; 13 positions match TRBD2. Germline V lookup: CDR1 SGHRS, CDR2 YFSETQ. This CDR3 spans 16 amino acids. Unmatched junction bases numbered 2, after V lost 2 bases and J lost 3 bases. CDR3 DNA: TGCGCCAGCAGCTTCGGACTAGCGGGGGACTACAATGAGCAGTTCTTC. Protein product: CASSFGLAGDYNEQFF.

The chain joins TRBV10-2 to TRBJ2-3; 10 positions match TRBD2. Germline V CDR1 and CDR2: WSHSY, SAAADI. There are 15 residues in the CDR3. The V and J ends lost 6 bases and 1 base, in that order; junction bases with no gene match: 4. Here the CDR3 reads CASRYTSGGTDTQYF. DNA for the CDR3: TGCGCCAGCAGATATACTAGCGGGGGCACAGATACGCAGTATTTT.

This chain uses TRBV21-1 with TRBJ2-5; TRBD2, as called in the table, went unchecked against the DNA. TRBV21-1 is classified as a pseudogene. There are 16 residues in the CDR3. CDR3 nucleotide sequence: TGTGCCAGCAGCAAAGGAAGTAGCGGGGGTCAAGAGACCCAGTACTTC. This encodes CASSKGSSGGQETQYF.

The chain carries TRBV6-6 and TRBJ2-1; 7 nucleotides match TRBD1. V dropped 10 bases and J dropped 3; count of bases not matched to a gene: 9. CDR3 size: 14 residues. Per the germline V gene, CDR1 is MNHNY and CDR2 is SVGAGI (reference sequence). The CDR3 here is CATGTGAVYNEQFF. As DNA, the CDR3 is TGTGCCACCGGCACAGGGGCCGTCTACAATGAGCAGTTCTTC.

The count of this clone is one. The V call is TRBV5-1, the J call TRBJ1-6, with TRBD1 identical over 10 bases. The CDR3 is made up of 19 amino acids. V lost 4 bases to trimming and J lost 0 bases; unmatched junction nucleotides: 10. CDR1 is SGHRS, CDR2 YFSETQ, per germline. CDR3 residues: CASSASGQGLSSYNSPLHF. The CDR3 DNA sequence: TGCGCCAGCAGCGCCTCGGGACAGGGGCTAAGCTCCTATAATTCACCCCTCCACTTT.

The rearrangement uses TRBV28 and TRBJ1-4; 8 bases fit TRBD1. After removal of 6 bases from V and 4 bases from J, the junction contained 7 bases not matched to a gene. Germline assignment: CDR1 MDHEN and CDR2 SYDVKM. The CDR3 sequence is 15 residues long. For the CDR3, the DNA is TGTGCCAGCAGCCCGGGGACAGGCAATAATGAAAAACTGTTTTTT. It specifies CASSPGTGNNEKLFF.

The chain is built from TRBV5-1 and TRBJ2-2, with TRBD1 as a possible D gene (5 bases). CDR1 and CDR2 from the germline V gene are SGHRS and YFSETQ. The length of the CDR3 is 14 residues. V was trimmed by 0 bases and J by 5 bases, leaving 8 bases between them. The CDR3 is CASSLGAGTGELFF. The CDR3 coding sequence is TGCGCCAGCAGCTTGGGTGCAGGGACCGGGGAGCTGTTTTTT.

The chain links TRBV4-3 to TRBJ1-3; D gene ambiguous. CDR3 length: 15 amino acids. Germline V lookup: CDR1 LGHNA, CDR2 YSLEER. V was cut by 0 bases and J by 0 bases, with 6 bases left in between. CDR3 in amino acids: CASSQDFYSGNTIYF. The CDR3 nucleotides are TGCGCCAGCAGCCAAGATTTTTACTCTGGAAACACCATATATTTT.

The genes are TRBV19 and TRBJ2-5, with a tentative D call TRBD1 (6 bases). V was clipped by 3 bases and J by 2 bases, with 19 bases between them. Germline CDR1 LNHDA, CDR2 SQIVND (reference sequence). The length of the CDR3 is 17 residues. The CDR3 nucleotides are TGTGCCAGTAGTATGCGGCAGGGACAACGCCCACAAGAGACCCAGTACTTC. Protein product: CASSMRQGQRPQETQYF.

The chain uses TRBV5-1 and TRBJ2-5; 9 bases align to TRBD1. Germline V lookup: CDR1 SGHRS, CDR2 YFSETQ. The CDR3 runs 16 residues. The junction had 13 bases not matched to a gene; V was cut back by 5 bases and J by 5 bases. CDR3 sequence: CASRVTTGGAGETQYF. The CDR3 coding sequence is TGCGCCAGCAGGGTCACTACAGGGGGCGCTGGGGAGACCCAGTACTTC.

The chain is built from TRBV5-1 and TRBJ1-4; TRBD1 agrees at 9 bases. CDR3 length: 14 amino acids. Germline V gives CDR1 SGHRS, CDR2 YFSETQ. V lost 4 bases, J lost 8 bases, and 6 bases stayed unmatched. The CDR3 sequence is CASSTGDREEKLFF. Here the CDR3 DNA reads TGCGCCAGCAGCACAGGGGACAGGGAGGAAAAACTGTTTTTT.

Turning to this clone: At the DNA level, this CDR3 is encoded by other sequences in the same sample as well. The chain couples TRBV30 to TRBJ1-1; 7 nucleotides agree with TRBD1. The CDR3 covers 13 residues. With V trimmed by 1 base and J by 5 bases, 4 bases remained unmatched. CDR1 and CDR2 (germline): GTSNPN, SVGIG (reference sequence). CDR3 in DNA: TGTGCCTGGAGTGAGACAGGGTGGACTGAAGCTTTCTTT. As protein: CAWSETGWTEAFF.

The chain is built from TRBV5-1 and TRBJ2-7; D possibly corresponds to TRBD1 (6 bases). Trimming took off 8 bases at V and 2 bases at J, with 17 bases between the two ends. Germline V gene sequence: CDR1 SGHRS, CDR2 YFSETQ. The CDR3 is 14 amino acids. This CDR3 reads CASKAGDRTYEQYF. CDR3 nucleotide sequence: TGCGCCAGTAAAGCAGGGGATAGGACCTACGAGCAGTACTTC. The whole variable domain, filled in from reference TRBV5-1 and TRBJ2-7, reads KAGVTQTPRYLIKTRGQQVTLSCSPISGHRSVSWYQQTPGQGLQFLFEYFSETQRNKGNFPGRFSGRQFSNSRSEMNVSTLELGDSALYLCASKAGDRTYEQYFGPGTRLTVT.

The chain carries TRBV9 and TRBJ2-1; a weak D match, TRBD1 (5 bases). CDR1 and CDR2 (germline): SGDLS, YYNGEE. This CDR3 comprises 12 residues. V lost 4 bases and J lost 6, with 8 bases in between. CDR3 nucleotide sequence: TGTGCCAGCAGCCCCCAGGGCAATGAGCAGTTCTTC. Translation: CASSPQGNEQFF.

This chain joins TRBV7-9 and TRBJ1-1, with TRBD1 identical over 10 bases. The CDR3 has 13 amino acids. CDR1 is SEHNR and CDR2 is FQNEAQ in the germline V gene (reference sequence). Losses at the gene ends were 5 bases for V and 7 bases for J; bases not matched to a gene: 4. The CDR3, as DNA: TGTGCCAGCAGCCCGGGACAGGGGTTTGAAGCTTTCTTT. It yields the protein CASSPGQGFEAFF.

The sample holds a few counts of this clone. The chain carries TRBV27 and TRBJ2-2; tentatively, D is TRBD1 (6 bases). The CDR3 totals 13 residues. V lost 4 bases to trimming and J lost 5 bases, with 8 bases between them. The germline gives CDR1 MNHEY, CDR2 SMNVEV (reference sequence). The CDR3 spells CASSWGRTGELFF. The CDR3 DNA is TGTGCCAGCAGTTGGGGGCGTACCGGGGAGCTGTTTTTT.

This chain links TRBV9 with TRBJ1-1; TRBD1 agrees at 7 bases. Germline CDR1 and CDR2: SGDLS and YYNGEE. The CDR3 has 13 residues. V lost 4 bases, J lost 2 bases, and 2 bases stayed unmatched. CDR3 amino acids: CASSRDSNTEAFF. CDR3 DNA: TGTGCCAGCAGCAGGGACAGTAACACTGAAGCTTTCTTT.

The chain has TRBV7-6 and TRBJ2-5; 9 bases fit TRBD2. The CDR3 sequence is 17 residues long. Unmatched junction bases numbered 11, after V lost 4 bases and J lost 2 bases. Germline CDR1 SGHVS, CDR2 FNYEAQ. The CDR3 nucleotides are TGTGCCAGCAGCTCTACATGGAGGCGGGGGGGACAAGAGACCCAGTACTTC. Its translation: CASSSTWRRGGQETQYF.